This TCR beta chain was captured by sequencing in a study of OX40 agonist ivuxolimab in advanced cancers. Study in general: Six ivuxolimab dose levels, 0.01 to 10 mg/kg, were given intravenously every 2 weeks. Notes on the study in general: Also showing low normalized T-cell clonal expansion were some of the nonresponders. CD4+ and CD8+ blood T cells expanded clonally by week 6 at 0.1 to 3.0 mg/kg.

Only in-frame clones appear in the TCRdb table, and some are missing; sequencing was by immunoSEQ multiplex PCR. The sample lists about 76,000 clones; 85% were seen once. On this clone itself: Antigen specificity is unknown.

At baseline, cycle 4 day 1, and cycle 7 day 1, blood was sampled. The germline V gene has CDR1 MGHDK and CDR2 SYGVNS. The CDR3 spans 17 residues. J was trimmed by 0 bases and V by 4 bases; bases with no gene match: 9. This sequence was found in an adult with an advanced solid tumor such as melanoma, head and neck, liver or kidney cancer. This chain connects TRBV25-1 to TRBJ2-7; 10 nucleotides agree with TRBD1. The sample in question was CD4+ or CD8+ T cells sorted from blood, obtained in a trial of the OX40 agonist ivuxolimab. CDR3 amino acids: CASSGTKGQGISYEQYF. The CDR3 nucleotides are TGTGCCAGCAGTGGAACCAAGGGACAGGGGATCTCCTACGAGCAGTACTTC.